The next 30 T cell receptor beta chains were all read from a single sample in a study of T cell changes during pregnancy in multiple sclerosis (dated by TCRdb to the late 2010s). The library was generated by the immunoSEQ multiplex PCR assay. TCRdb re-hosts the immuneACCESS table, in-frame sequences only. Its copies lack some clones; in the studies checked, an unresolved V gene accounts for under half of them, and the cause for the rest is not known. For this sample there are about 36,000 clones; about 90% appear just once. The ten biggest clones cover 0.45% to 0.5% of the sample. Sequencing used CD4+ T cells from peripheral blood mononuclear cells, obtained after pregnancy. The receptors stem from a female donor with multiple sclerosis, enrolled in a pregnancy study.

The genes are TRBV19 and TRBJ1-4, with TRBD1 matching over 8 bases. CDR1 LNHDA and CDR2 SQIVND come from the germline V gene (reference sequence). Unmatched junction bases numbered 12, after V lost 7 bases and J lost 8 bases. This CDR3 has 15 residues. The CDR3 DNA reads TGTGCCAGTACCGACACCGGGACAGGTAGAGAAAAACTGTTTTTT. Encoded protein: CASTDTGTGREKLFF.

The chain is built from TRBV7-9 and TRBJ2-7; the match to TRBD2 covers 9 bases. The V and J ends lost 8 bases and 3 bases, in that order; junction bases with no gene match: 14. The germline CDR1 and CDR2 sequences are SEHNR and FQNEAQ (reference sequence). This CDR3 is built from 16 residues. The DNA for the CDR3 is TGTGCCAGCTCCCTCCCAAGGGCTAGCGGGGACTACGAGCAGTACTTC. It specifies CASSLPRASGDYEQYF.

V and J are TRBV11-2 and TRBJ2-2; weak D call: TRBD2 (6 bases). V was shortened by 6 bases and J by 6 bases, with 17 bases between the two germline ends. The CDR3 is made up of 15 amino acids. CDR1 is SGHAT and CDR2 is FQNNGV in the germline V gene. Here the CDR3 DNA reads TGTGCCAGCAGGTCGCATCCGGGAGAATCCGGGGAGCTGTTTTTT. This sequence encodes CASRSHPGESGELFF.

In DNA, the CDR3 is TGTGCCAGCCGACTTACCGGGACACCGATTGGGACCCAGTACTTC. Translation gives CASRLTGTPIGTQYF. The chain recombines TRBV2 with TRBJ2-5, with TRBD1 as a possible D gene (6 bases). Germline values: CDR1 SNHLY, CDR2 FYNNEI. V gave up 8 bases and J gave up 7 bases, with 23 bases separating them. This CDR3 spans 15 amino acids.

V is TRBV9 and J is TRBJ2-1; TRBD2 agrees at 8 bases. From germline, CDR1 is SGDLS and CDR2 YYNGEE. The CDR3 consists of 17 residues. Trimming took 1 base from V and 0 from J; bases not matched to a gene: 6. CDR3 sequence (DNA): TGTGCCAGCAGCGTAAGCGGGAGCGGCAGCTCCTACAATGAGCAGTTCTTC. This encodes CASSVSGSGSSYNEQFF.

This clone has just one count. CDR3 loop: CASSPPGGLTDTQYF. As DNA, the CDR3 is TGTGCCAGCTCACCACCGGGGGGGCTGACAGATACGCAGTATTTT. The chain uses TRBV18 and TRBJ2-3; maybe TRBD2 (7 bases). The V gene lost 0 bases and the J gene lost 3 bases, with 10 bases spanning the gap. The CDR3 is 15 residues long. Germline lookup yields CDR1 KGHSH and CDR2 LQKENI.

The V and J genes are TRBV25-1 and TRBJ2-2; 10 bases are shared with TRBD1. Unmatched junction bases numbered 7, after V lost 3 bases and J lost 6 bases. The CDR3 totals 16 residues. Germline CDR1 reads MGHDK; CDR2 reads SYGVNS. CDR3 DNA: TGTGCCAGCAGTGATCCTCGACAGGGGGCGGCCGGGGAGCTGTTTTTT. It yields the protein CASSDPRQGAAGELFF.

V gene TRBV6-4 combines with J gene TRBJ2-1, with 11 nucleotides matching TRBD2. V lost 5 bases and J lost 7; bases outside the gene matches: 4. The CDR3 contains 14 residues. Germline loops: CDR1 MRHNA, CDR2 SNTAGT. The CDR3 DNA follows: TGTGCCAGCAGTCTAGCGGGAGGCCGTAATGAGCAGTTCTTC. Its protein is CASSLAGGRNEQFF.

The rearrangement joins TRBV19 to TRBJ2-3; D is unresolved. V was pared by 3 bases and J by 9 bases, with 7 bases between. The CDR3 length is 11 residues. Germline lookup yields CDR1 LNHDA and CDR2 SQIVND (reference sequence). The CDR3 coding sequence is TGTGCCAGTAGTATTCTATCAACGCAGTATTTT. This translates into CASSILSTQYF.

V and J are TRBV11-2 and TRBJ2-5; 8 nucleotides align to TRBD1. V shed 0 bases and J 4 bases; nucleotides not matched to a gene: 1. This CDR3 comprises 14 residues. Germline CDR1 is SGHAT and CDR2 is FQNNGV. In DNA form, the CDR3 reads TGTGCCAGCAGCTTAGATACAGGGGGAGAGACCCAGTACTTC. As protein: CASSLDTGGETQYF.

The genes are TRBV18 and TRBJ1-4; TRBD1 matches 10 bases. Unmatched junction bases numbered 4, after V lost 3 bases and J lost 6 bases. This CDR3 spans 15 amino acids. Germline V gene data show CDR1 as KGHSH and CDR2 as LQKENI. The CDR3 nucleotides are TGTGCCAGCTCACCGACCGGGACAGGGGATGAAAAACTGTTTTTT. Its translation is CASSPTGTGDEKLFF.

This clone is a singleton in its sample. The chain is built from TRBV2 and TRBJ1-1; D gene ambiguous. Germline V gives CDR1 SNHLY, CDR2 FYNNEI. The CDR3 has 13 amino acids. Trimming took off 9 bases at V and 1 base at J, with 12 bases between the two ends. The CDR3 region is CASSGVTNTEAFF. CDR3 bases: TGTGCCAGTTCAGGCGTCACGAACACTGAAGCTTTCTTT.

The chain recombines TRBV10-2 with TRBJ2-7; 9 bases align to TRBD1. CDR3 length: 15 residues. Unmatched junction bases numbered 7, after V lost 3 bases and J lost 4 bases. Germline-derived CDR1 and CDR2 are WSHSY and SAAADI. The CDR3 DNA reads as TGCGCCAGCAGTGATGTTTGGGACAGGGTGTACGAGCAGTACTTC. This translates into CASSDVWDRVYEQYF.

The chain recombines TRBV21-1 with TRBJ1-1; TRBD1 is the table's D call, not checked against the DNA. TRBV21-1 is tagged as a pseudogene. The CDR3 loop spans 16 amino acids. DNA of the CDR3: TGTGCCAGCAGCAAAGGGGGACAGGGGAAGGAAACGGAAGCTTTCTTT. Its translation: CASSKGGQGKETEAFF.

The rearrangement uses TRBV4-1 and TRBJ2-3; 7 bases are shared with TRBD2. Germline-derived CDR1 and CDR2 are MGHRA and YSYEKL. The CDR3 has 17 amino acids. With 0 bases clipped from V and 5 bases from J, the junction kept 11 bases outside the gene matches. The chain's CDR3 is CASSQDQTSVGGDTQYF. The CDR3 DNA reads as TGCGCCAGCAGCCAAGATCAAACTAGCGTTGGGGGAGATACGCAGTATTTT.

This clone was counted a single time. The rearrangement uses TRBV7-2 and TRBJ1-3, with 7 positions matching TRBD1. Germline assignment: CDR1 SGHTA and CDR2 FQGNSA. Trimming removed 2 bases from V and 3 bases from J; junction bases left unmatched: 4. The CDR3 loop spans 15 amino acids. For the CDR3, the DNA is TGTGCCAGCAGCTTACGTACAGGGGTTGGAAACACCATATATTTT. It encodes CASSLRTGVGNTIYF. Combining the CDR3 with reference TRBV7-2 and TRBJ1-3 gives the whole variable domain GAGVSQSPSNKVTEKGKDVELRCDPISGHTALYWYRQSLGQGLEFLIYFQGNSAPDKSGLPSDRFSAERTGGSVSTLTIQRTQQEDSAVYLCASSLRTGVGNTIYFGEGSWLTVV.

The chain combines TRBV2 with TRBJ2-2, with 7 bases identical to TRBD2. J was trimmed by 2 bases and V by 5 bases; bases with no gene match: 5. The CDR3 runs to 15 residues. Germline V gene lookup returns CDR1 SNHLY and CDR2 FYNNEI. CDR3 region: CASSSRGVNTGELFF. CDR3 DNA: TGTGCCAGCAGTTCCCGGGGGGTCAACACCGGGGAGCTGTTTTTT.

This clone was counted once. This chain connects TRBV5-4 to TRBJ2-7, with D possibly TRBD2 on 5 matching bases. The length of the CDR3 is 15 residues. Trimming left V 0 bases short and J 2 bases short, with 12 bases between. Germline V CDR1 and CDR2: SGHNT, YYREEE (reference sequence). This CDR3 is CASSLGQDFAYEQYF. CDR3 bases: TGTGCCAGCAGCTTGGGGCAGGACTTCGCCTACGAGCAGTACTTC.

This sequence joins TRBV7-6 and TRBJ2-2; the D gene is possibly TRBD1 (6 bases). CDR1 is SGHVS, CDR2 FNYEAQ, per germline. The CDR3 has 17 amino acids. V dropped 0 bases and J dropped 2 bases, with 13 bases sitting between them. This chain's CDR3 is CASSLARQQGNTGELFF. The CDR3 DNA follows: TGTGCCAGCAGCTTAGCGCGCCAACAGGGAAACACCGGGGAGCTGTTTTTT.

V gene TRBV6-1 combines with J gene TRBJ2-1; 9 nucleotides match TRBD1. Germline lookup yields CDR1 MNHNS and CDR2 SASEGT. V was pared by 8 bases and J by 4 bases, with 9 bases of the junction left unmatched. The CDR3 is 15 amino acids. The CDR3 sequence is CASRVRDRVYNEQFF. The CDR3 DNA follows: TGTGCCAGCCGGGTGAGGGACAGGGTTTACAATGAGCAGTTCTTC.

This chain joins TRBV28 and TRBJ2-6; the match to TRBD2 covers 7 bases. This CDR3 has 15 residues. The trim removed 3 bases at V and 2 bases at J, leaving 1 base unmatched. Per the germline V gene, CDR1 is MDHEN and CDR2 is SYDVKM. CDR3 amino acids: CASSLSGTGANVLTF. The CDR3 DNA reads as TGTGCCAGCAGTTTGAGCGGGACTGGGGCCAACGTCCTGACTTTC.

The gene calls are TRBV7-9 and TRBJ2-3, with D perhaps TRBD1 (7 bases). Germline CDR1 and CDR2: SEHNR and FQNEAQ (reference sequence). V lost 1 base, J lost 1 base, and 12 bases lay in between. The CDR3 loop spans 16 amino acids. The CDR3 bases are TGTGCCAGCAGCTTAGATGGCAGGGGGGGCACAGATACGCAGTATTTT. It codes for CASSLDGRGGTDTQYF.

The chain has TRBV27 and TRBJ2-1; TRBD2 agrees at 10 bases. CDR1 is MNHEY and CDR2 is SMNVEV in the germline V gene (reference sequence). The CDR3 spans 13 residues. With V trimmed by 8 bases and J by 8 bases, 6 bases remained unmatched. The CDR3 nucleotides read TGTGCCAGCCGACTAGCGGGTATCTATGAGCAGTTCTTC. It is translated as CASRLAGIYEQFF.

Only a few counts were recorded for this clone. The J gene is TRBJ1-4, the V gene TRBV29-1; maybe TRBD1 (5 bases). From germline, CDR1 is SQVTM and CDR2 ANQGSEA. Between the trimmed V and J ends, which lost 4 bases and 4 bases, there was a span of 7 bases. This CDR3 is built from 12 residues. The CDR3 DNA reads as TGCAGCGTTGGGGACTTTAATGAAAAACTGTTTTTT. It yields the protein CSVGDFNEKLFF.

The V gene is TRBV5-1, the J gene TRBJ1-1, with 9 bases identical to TRBD1. J was trimmed by 4 bases and V by 5 bases; bases with no gene match: 6. Germline CDR1 and CDR2: SGHRS and YFSETQ. The CDR3 has 14 residues. In nucleotides, the CDR3 is TGCGCCAGCAGTGAACAGGGGGCTACCACTGAAGCTTTCTTT. Encoded protein: CASSEQGATTEAFF.

The gene calls are TRBV7-2 and TRBJ1-1, with 7 nucleotides matching TRBD1. The CDR3 runs 14 residues. The V and J ends lost 6 bases and 1 base, in that order; junction bases with no gene match: 5. CDR1 is SGHTA, CDR2 FQGNSA, per germline. The CDR3 here is CASRYTGANTEAFF. In DNA, the CDR3 is TGTGCCAGCAGATATACAGGGGCGAACACTGAAGCTTTCTTT.

The chain is built from TRBV28 and TRBJ1-4; the match to TRBD1 covers 7 bases. This CDR3 is 15 amino acids long. CDR1 MDHEN and CDR2 SYDVKM come from the germline V gene. Trimming took 1 base from V and 8 from J; bases not matched to a gene: 7. The chain's CDR3 is CASSLFLQGREKLFF. The DNA for the CDR3 is TGTGCCAGCAGTTTATTTCTACAGGGGCGGGAAAAACTGTTTTTT.

CDR3 DNA: TGTGCCAGCTCACGGCGGGAATCGGAAAAACTGTTTTTT. Amino acid sequence: CASSRRESEKLFF. V gene TRBV18 combines with J gene TRBJ1-4, with D uncertain. Germline V gene data show CDR1 as KGHSH and CDR2 as LQKENI. Trimming took 4 bases from V and 8 from J, leaving 11 bases between them. The CDR3 spans 13 residues.

The chain joins TRBV4-2 to TRBJ1-2; 11 bases map to TRBD1. V lost 0 bases, J lost 8 bases, and 5 bases stayed unmatched. This CDR3 is built from 15 residues. Looked up from germline, CDR1 is LGHNA and CDR2 is YNFKEQ. CDR3 protein: CASSQEGTGGLGYTF. DNA of the CDR3: TGTGCCAGCAGCCAAGAGGGGACAGGGGGTTTAGGCTACACCTTC.

This chain joins TRBV10-3 and TRBJ2-1, with D possibly matching TRBD2 (7 bases). The CDR3 is 13 amino acids. Germline CDR1 reads ENHRY; CDR2 reads SYGVKD. Trimming removed 11 bases at V and 7 bases at J, with 18 bases between. The CDR3 is CAGGGLSANEQFF. CDR3 nucleotides: TGTGCCGGGGGGGGCCTTTCGGCTAATGAGCAGTTCTTC.